The rows below give T cell receptor beta chains drawn from one sample of a study of CD8 T cells in ankylosing spondylitis. TCRdb redid the calling of the 5' RACE reads with MiXCR, one entry per CDR3 protein. The repertoire holds 250,000 or so distinct CDR3 sequences, with roughly 18% as singletons. Source material: blood, either unsorted or a sorted T cell fraction (not recorded which). The source is a male donor with ankylosing spondylitis or in good health (not recorded which). The CDR3 runs from the conserved cysteine through the conserved F or W. Fields, in order: D gene, J gene, clone size, V gene, CDR3 DNA, CDR3 protein. A D gene is named only where the DNA matches it firmly. Rows may omit the clone size; those that give it use once, few, many or a size class.

TRBD1 | TRBJ2-1 | - | TRBV5-6 | TGTGCCAGCAGCTCCCGGGACAGGGGATTGGATGAGCAGTTCTTC | CASSSRDRGLDEQFF
- | TRBJ2-1 | many | TRBV29-1 | TGCAGTTTGGGGGAATACAATGAGCAGTTCTTC | CSLGEYNEQFF
TRBD1 | TRBJ1-1 | few | TRBV9 | TGTGCCAGCAGCGTGGCAGGGGGTGAAGCTTTCTTT | CASSVAGGEAFF
- | TRBJ1-3 | once | TRBV7-9 | TGTGCCAGCAGCATCCCGACAGTTAGATCTGGAAAGACCATATATTTT | CASSIPTVRSGKTIYF
- | TRBJ2-7 | many | TRBV7-9 | TGTGCCAGCAGCACTACGGCAGGGACCGAGCAGTACTTC | CASSTTAGTEQYF
- | TRBJ1-2 | - | TRBV25-1 | TGTGCCATGAGCCCCGGGCTCTTCGGAGCCTATGGCTACACCTTC | CAMSPGLFGAYGYTF
- | TRBJ2-5 | few | TRBV14 | TGTGCCAGCAGACAACTCTGTAACCTCAATGAGACCCAGTACTTC | CASRQLCNLNETQYF
- | TRBJ2-5 | few | TRBV5-1 | TGCGCCAGCAGCCCGGGACGGAACCAAGAGACCCAGTACTTC | CASSPGRNQETQYF
- | TRBJ2-3 | - | TRBV29-1 | TGCAGCGTGTACGGGAGATCGGGCACAGATACGCAGTATTTT | CSVYGRSGTDTQYF
- | TRBJ1-5 | few | TRBV25-1 | TGTGCCAGCAGTGACCTGGGGCTCAATCAGCCCCAGCATTTT | CASSDLGLNQPQHF
- | TRBJ2-3 | once | TRBV19 | TGTGCCAGTAGTCAGGGCCGAGGCACAGATACGCAGTATTTT | CASSQGRGTDTQYF
- | TRBJ2-5 | - | TRBV18 | TGTGCCAGCTCACCATTGGACGGGGAAGAGACCCAGTACTTC | CASSPLDGEETQYF
TRBD2 | TRBJ2-1 | - | TRBV29-1 | TGCAGCGTGTGGGGGGATAGCGGGGCTTACTCCTACAATGAGCAGTTCTTC | CSVWGDSGAYSYNEQFF
- | TRBJ2-7 | few | TRBV3-1 | TGTGCCAGCAGCCAAGCGCCCGGACGGTCATACGAGCAGTACTTC | CASSQAPGRSYEQYF
- | TRBJ1-5 | - | TRBV15 | TGTGCCACCAGCAGAGATCGGGGCGGTCAGCCCCAGCATTTT | CATSRDRGGQPQHF
- | TRBJ1-5 | many | TRBV20-1 | TGCAGTGCTAGATCTGGGCCTTATCAGCCCCAGCATTTT | CSARSGPYQPQHF
TRBD2 | TRBJ2-1 | few | TRBV20-1 | TGCAGTGCTAGCTCCAGCGGGAGAGGCGGAGAGCAGTTCTTC | CSASSSGRGGEQFF
- | TRBJ1-4 | few | TRBV4-3 | TGCGCCAGCAGCCCAAGGATGACAGGCCTTGCAACTAATGAAAAACTGTTTTTT | CASSPRMTGLATNEKLFF
- | TRBJ2-2 | - | TRBV15 | TGTGCCACCAGCAGCTGGTCCGGGGAGCTGTTTTTT | CATSSWSGELFF
- | TRBJ1-1 | - | TRBV7-2 | TGTGCCAGCAGCCCCCGGGACGCGGCGAACACTGAAGCTTTCTTT | CASSPRDAANTEAFF
- | TRBJ2-7 | many | TRBV7-9 | TGTGCCAGCAGCTTAAAACAGGGAAGCCGCGAGCAGTACTTC | CASSLKQGSREQYF
TRBD1 | TRBJ2-7 | - | TRBV9 | TGTGCCAGCAGCGTAGGGGACAGGGCCTCCTACGAGCAGTACTTC | CASSVGDRASYEQYF
- | TRBJ2-7 | - | TRBV20-1 | TGCAGTGCTAGAGATCCGACTCCGTACGAGCAGTACTTC | CSARDPTPYEQYF
- | TRBJ2-1 | few | TRBV20-1 | TGCAGTGCTAGCCCGAAGGCGGTTGGGTATCGTGAGCAGTTCTTC | CSASPKAVGYREQFF
- | TRBJ2-2 | - | TRBV5-1 | TGCGCCAGCAGCCTGGAGGGTAGGACCGGGGAGCTGTTTTTT | CASSLEGRTGELFF
- | TRBJ2-2 | few | TRBV7-2 | TGTGCCAGCAGGGCCGGTTCGGGGTTCTCTTCCGGGGAGCTGTTTTTT | CASRAGSGFSSGELFF
- | TRBJ2-7 | - | TRBV4-2 | TGTGCCAGCAGCTTCCATGGAGAGAACGCCTACGAGCAGTACTTC | CASSFHGENAYEQYF
TRBD2 | TRBJ2-1 | - | TRBV6-5 | TGTGCCAGCAGTTACGTTATAGCGGGAACTTCCTACAATGAGCAGTTCTTC | CASSYVIAGTSYNEQFF
- | TRBJ2-7 | - | TRBV29-1 | TGCAGCGTTGAAGAGCCTGACTCCTACTCCTACGAGCAGTACTTC | CSVEEPDSYSYEQYF
- | TRBJ1-2 | few | TRBV11-2 | TGTGCCAGCAGCCAAATCGCAGGGCTTAACTATGGCTACACCTTC | CASSQIAGLNYGYTF
TRBD2 | TRBJ2-1 | - | TRBV29-1 | TGCAGCGTGGGGGGGGGTGGCTACAATGAGCAGTTCTTC | CSVGGGGYNEQFF
TRBD2 | TRBJ2-7 | - | TRBV3-1 | TGTGCCAGCAGCCCGTATAGCGGGGTGCCCCCCTACGAGCAGTACTTC | CASSPYSGVPPYEQYF
TRBD1 | TRBJ2-5 | - | TRBV29-1 | TGCAGCGGACAGGGGGAAGAGACCCAGTACTTC | CSGQGEETQYF
TRBD1 | TRBJ2-7 | many | TRBV6-1 | TGTGCCAGCAGTGGAACCCGACAGGGTTACTACGAGCAGTACTTC | CASSGTRQGYYEQYF
- | TRBJ1-1 | few | TRBV12-3/TRBV12-4 | TGTGCCAGCGATAGAACAGGGCGGGAAGCTTTCTTT | CASDRTGREAFF
- | TRBJ2-4 | - | TRBV4-1 | TGCGCCAGCAGCCAATTATTAAGTGAAAACATTCAGTACTTC | CASSQLLSENIQYF
- | TRBJ1-5 | few | TRBV6-1 | TGTGCCAGCAGCGGGGAGAGCAATCAGCCCCAGCATTTT | CASSGESNQPQHF
TRBD2 | TRBJ2-3 | few | TRBV20-1 | TGCAGTGCATCGGGAGGGCCCAGAGATACGCAGTATTTT | CSASGGPRDTQYF
- | TRBJ2-1 | few | TRBV19 | TGTGCCAGTAGTATAGGGGCAGGCTACAATGAGCAGTTCTTC | CASSIGAGYNEQFF
TRBD1 | TRBJ2-7 | - | TRBV29-1 | TGCAGCGTTGTAACAGGGGAGCACTACGAGCAGTACTTC | CSVVTGEHYEQYF
TRBD1 | TRBJ2-1 | few | TRBV5-1 | TGCGCCAGCAGACAATGGACAGGGGAATACAATGAGCAGTTCTTC | CASRQWTGEYNEQFF
TRBD1 | TRBJ2-5 | few | TRBV5-1 | TGCGCCAGCAGCTTGGCCGGGACAGGACACCAAGAGACCCAGTACTTC | CASSLAGTGHQETQYF
- | TRBJ2-2 | - | TRBV5-1 | TGCGCCAGCAAGGTGTCTATGGGGTCCACCGGGGAGCTGTTTTTT | CASKVSMGSTGELFF
TRBD2 | TRBJ2-7 | - | TRBV5-6 | TGTGCCAGCAGCTGGGGGACTAGCGGGAGCCTAAACGAGCAGTACTTC | CASSWGTSGSLNEQYF